This passage covers 30 T cell receptor beta chains from one sample sequenced in a study of blood T cell repertoires in COVID-19. Assay: immunoSEQ multiplex PCR; the TCRdb copy retains only in-frame clones and omits some. The sample consists of 45,000 to 55,000 clones, 70% to 85% of them appearing once. Sample: PBMCs or T cells enriched from blood (not recorded which). All receptors derive from a woman between 45 and 60 years old with acute COVID-19.

This chain uses TRBV27 with TRBJ1-1; unclear D gene. The CDR3 is 14 amino acids. V lost 4 bases, J lost 0 bases, and 9 bases lay in between. Germline lookup yields CDR1 MNHEY and CDR2 SMNVEV (reference sequence). The CDR3 bases are TGTGCCAGCAGTTCCCTCCCTCTGAACACTGAAGCTTTCTTT. It yields the protein CASSSLPLNTEAFF.

The chain recombines TRBV18 with TRBJ1-2, with 7 bases that match TRBD1. Germline V gene data show CDR1 as KGHSH and CDR2 as LQKENI. V dropped 1 base and J dropped 1; count of bases not matched to a gene: 3. CDR3 length equals 15 residues. In DNA, the CDR3 is TGTGCCAGCTCACCACAGGGGGCGAGTAACTATGGCTACACCTTC. This translates into CASSPQGASNYGYTF.

This chain joins TRBV28 and TRBJ1-2; 12 bases agree with TRBD1. CDR1 is MDHEN, CDR2 SYDVKM, per germline. The CDR3 loop spans 15 amino acids. With 5 bases clipped from V and 4 bases from J, the junction kept 5 bases outside the gene matches. The CDR3 sequence is CASSPGTGGGYGYTF. CDR3 nucleotide sequence: TGTGCCAGCAGTCCCGGGACAGGGGGCGGCTATGGCTACACCTTC.

The chain employs TRBV7-8 and TRBJ1-5; D gene uncertain. The V gene's germline CDR1 is SGHVS and CDR2 FQNEAQ. V was shortened by 7 bases and J by 1 base, with 11 bases between the two germline ends. The CDR3 loop spans 14 amino acids. For the CDR3, the DNA is TGTGCCAGCAATCGGAGAGTGAGCAATCAGCCCCAGCATTTT. The encoded protein is CASNRRVSNQPQHF.

This chain links TRBV30 with TRBJ2-3, with 8 bases aligning to TRBD2. CDR1 and CDR2 (germline): GTSNPN, SVGIG (reference sequence). Trimming cost V 4 bases and J 1 base; bases outside gene matches: 7. This CDR3 is 15 amino acids long. The CDR3 loop reads CAWTSGGQGTDTQYF. The DNA of the CDR3 is TGTGCCTGGACCTCGGGGGGGCAGGGCACAGATACGCAGTATTTT.

The chain is built from TRBV6-2 or TRBV6-3 and TRBJ1-6; the D is unclear. V lost 3 bases to trimming and J lost 8 bases, with 8 bases between them. The germline CDR1 and CDR2 sequences are MNHEY and SVGEGT. The CDR3 contains 13 residues. The CDR3 nucleotides read TGTGCCAGCAGTTATAATACGGATTCACCCCTCCACTTT. It specifies CASSYNTDSPLHF.

The chain carries TRBV30 and TRBJ1-4, with D hard to call. CDR1 and CDR2 (germline): GTSNPN, SVGIG (reference sequence). Trimming pared 1 base from V and 0 bases from J, leaving 6 bases between. This CDR3 is 14 amino acids long. The CDR3 reads CAWSGGPTNEKLFF. The CDR3 DNA is TGTGCCTGGAGTGGAGGTCCAACTAATGAAAAACTGTTTTTT.

The chain carries TRBV5-4 and TRBJ2-7; TRBD1 is a possible D gene (6 bases). CDR3 length: 15 residues. Germline V gives CDR1 SGHNT, CDR2 YYREEE (reference sequence). The V and J ends lost 0 bases and 2 bases respectively, with 12 bases between them. DNA of the CDR3: TGTGCCAGCAGCTTGGGGGCAGGGGCGGCCTACGAGCAGTACTTC. Its protein product is CASSLGAGAAYEQYF.

This clone has just a few counts. This sequence joins TRBV6-5 and TRBJ1-2; D possibly corresponds to TRBD1 (6 bases). Between the trimmed V and J ends, which lost 9 bases and 4 bases, there was a span of 18 bases. Germline CDR1 MNHEY, CDR2 SVGAGI. The CDR3 length is 14 residues. The CDR3 region has the DNA TGTGCCAGTCGAGACAGGCCTCAGAGCTATGGCTACACCTTC. Amino acids: CASRDRPQSYGYTF.

The chain employs TRBV21-1 and TRBJ1-5; TRBD1 is the table's D call, not checked against the DNA. TRBV21-1 is a pseudogene segment. The length of the CDR3 is 21 residues. CDR3 in amino acids: CASSKCDSHPRQANGNQPQHF. The CDR3 region has the DNA TGTGCCAGCAGCAAATGCGACTCGCACCCCCGACAGGCTAATGGCAATCAGCCCCAGCATTTT.

CDR3 coding DNA: TGTGCCTGGAGTTCCCGAGAGAACACTGAAGCTTTCTTT. It translates to CAWSSRENTEAFF. V is TRBV30 and J is TRBJ1-1; D is unresolved. CDR3 length equals 13 residues. Germline loops: CDR1 GTSNPN, CDR2 SVGIG (reference sequence). V dropped 2 bases and J dropped 1 base, with 8 bases sitting between them. Variable domain in full (rest from reference TRBV30 and TRBJ1-1): SQTIHQWPATLVQPVGSPLSLECTVEGTSNPNLYWYRQAAGRGLQLLFYSVGIGQISSEVPQNLSASRPQDRQFILSSKKLLLSDSGFYLCAWSSRENTEAFFGQGTRLTVV.

The V and J genes are TRBV3-1 (or the pseudogene TRBV3-2) and TRBJ1-4; possible D gene TRBD1, 5 bases. Germline V gene sequence: CDR1 LGHDT, CDR2 YNNKEL (reference sequence). This CDR3 comprises 15 residues. Trimming cost V 0 bases and J 5 bases, with 10 bases left between them. CDR3 residues: CASSQDMGGNEKLFF. In nucleotides, the CDR3 is TGTGCCAGCAGCCAAGATATGGGGGGGAATGAAAAACTGTTTTTT.

The V and J genes are TRBV20-1 and TRBJ1-1; 7 bases map to TRBD1. This CDR3 is built from 14 residues. The ends lost 3 bases at V and 0 bases at J; junction bases unmatched: 4. Germline CDR1 and CDR2: DFQATT and SNEGSKA (reference sequence). CDR3 DNA: TGCAGTGCTAGTGGCAGGGGGATGAACACTGAAGCTTTCTTT. Its protein is CSASGRGMNTEAFF.

The sample holds a few counts of this clone. The gene calls are TRBV25-1 and TRBJ1-2, with D maybe TRBD1 (6 bases). V was clipped by 3 bases and J by 3 bases, with 8 bases between them. CDR1 and CDR2 from the germline V gene are MGHDK and SYGVNS. CDR3 size: 13 residues. The CDR3 DNA reads as TGTGCCAGCAGTGACAGGGGCTACTATGGCTACACCTTC. The encoded protein is CASSDRGYYGYTF.

This chain joins TRBV3-1 (or the pseudogene TRBV3-2) and TRBJ1-4; weak D call: TRBD1 (5 bases). This CDR3 is built from 17 residues. From germline, CDR1 is LGHDT and CDR2 YNNKEL (reference sequence). The V gene lost 3 bases and the J gene lost 0 bases, with 14 bases spanning the gap. In DNA form, the CDR3 reads TGTGCCAGCAGCCACCTTATAGGGGCCTCAACTAATGAAAAACTGTTTTTT. It yields the protein CASSHLIGASTNEKLFF.

CDR3 nucleotide sequence: TGTGCCAGCAGCTACAACAGGAACACTGAAGCTTTCTTT. Amino acid sequence: CASSYNRNTEAFF. The rearrangement uses TRBV7-8 and TRBJ1-1, with D unclear. The CDR3 covers 13 residues. Germline CDR1 is SGHVS and CDR2 is FQNEAQ. V dropped 4 bases and J dropped 1 base, with 7 bases sitting between them.

This clone has only one observation. V usage is TRBV27 and J usage is TRBJ2-7; D perhaps matches TRBD2 (5 bases). The CDR3 runs to 15 residues. Germline assignment: CDR1 MNHEY and CDR2 SMNVEV (reference sequence). The ends were cut back, 6 bases at V and 3 bases at J, with 18 bases in the middle. Written as DNA, the CDR3 is TGTGCCAGCAGCCTTCTTGGCGTCGGGATCTACGAGCAGTACTTC. Translating gives CASSLLGVGIYEQYF.

This clone turned up a few times. The chain carries TRBV21-1 and TRBJ1-6. TRBV21-1 is listed as a pseudogene. This CDR3 spans 17 amino acids. CDR3 protein: CASSKQTESSYNSPLHF. DNA for the CDR3: TGTGCCAGCAGCAAACAAACTGAAAGCTCCTATAATTCACCCCTCCACTTT.

This sequence joins TRBV5-5 and TRBJ2-5; tentatively, D is TRBD2 (6 bases). The CDR3 runs to 14 residues. V lost 7 bases and J lost 4, with 17 bases in between. The germline gives CDR1 SGHKS, CDR2 YYEKEE (reference sequence). The CDR3: CASVRGLGGETQYF. For the CDR3, the DNA is TGTGCCAGCGTGCGGGGTTTGGGGGGAGAGACCCAGTACTTC. Full variable domain (outside the CDR3, taken from reference TRBV5-5 and TRBJ2-5): DAGVTQSPTHLIKTRGQQVTLRCSPISGHKSVSWYQQVLGQGPQFIFQYYEKEERGRGNFPDRFSARQFPNYSSELNVNALLLGDSALYLCASVRGLGGETQYFGPGTRLLVL.

This clone was counted only a few times. V is TRBV18 and J is TRBJ1-1; the match to TRBD1 covers 12 bases. The CDR3 has 17 amino acids. V gave up 2 bases and J gave up 0 bases; unmatched junction bases: 4. Germline V CDR1 and CDR2: KGHSH, LQKENI. This CDR3 is CASSPYGTGGLNTEAFF. CDR3 bases: TGTGCCAGCTCACCATATGGGACAGGGGGCTTGAACACTGAAGCTTTCTTT.

This clone came up a few times. The V gene is TRBV9, the J gene TRBJ1-2; TRBD1 is a possible D gene (5 bases). Germline-derived CDR1 and CDR2 are SGDLS and YYNGEE. The CDR3 contains 15 residues. V lost 0 bases and J 8 bases, leaving 17 bases between the germline ends. The DNA for the CDR3 is TGTGCCAGCAGCGTAGACCGGACACTACGTCGGGGCTACACCTTC. This codes for CASSVDRTLRRGYTF.

The chain combines TRBV7-8 with TRBJ2-7; TRBD1 aligns across 8 bases. The length of the CDR3 is 14 residues. Germline V gene data show CDR1 as SGHVS and CDR2 as FQNEAQ. Trimming at V came to 5 bases and at J to 2 bases, leaving 5 bases not matched to a gene. CDR3 nucleotide sequence: TGTGCCAGCAGCGCCCGACAGGGGCCCTACGAGCAGTACTTC. Translated: CASSARQGPYEQYF.

The chain employs TRBV7-9 and TRBJ1-2; D gene uncertain. The V gene lost 0 bases and the J gene lost 4 bases, with 6 bases spanning the gap. Germline assignment: CDR1 SEHNR and CDR2 FQNEAQ (reference sequence). This CDR3 has 13 amino acids. CDR3 coding DNA: TGTGCCAGCAGCTTAGCAGGGAGCTATGGCTACACCTTC. Its translation: CASSLAGSYGYTF.

V is TRBV5-8 and J is TRBJ2-5, with 7 nucleotides matching TRBD1. This CDR3 is built from 14 residues. With 0 bases clipped from V and 5 bases from J, the junction kept 4 bases outside the gene matches. The germline gives CDR1 SGHTS, CDR2 YDEGEE. Here the CDR3 reads CASSLAGGGETQYF. CDR3 DNA sequence: TGTGCCAGCAGCTTGGCAGGGGGTGGGGAGACCCAGTACTTC.

The sample holds a few counts of this clone. V usage is TRBV5-1 and J usage is TRBJ1-3, with D maybe TRBD1 (5 bases). The CDR3 spans 15 residues. CDR1 is SGHRS and CDR2 is YFSETQ in the germline V gene. Trimming pared 1 base from V and 2 bases from J, leaving 10 bases between. In DNA form, the CDR3 reads TGCGCCAGCAGCTTGAGGGGAACGACTGGAAACACCATATATTTT. It yields the protein CASSLRGTTGNTIYF.

Only one count was recorded for this clone. This sequence joins TRBV19 and TRBJ1-1, with D hard to call. Germline V gene lookup returns CDR1 LNHDA and CDR2 SQIVND (reference sequence). V shed 6 bases and J shed 5 bases, with 10 bases lying between them. The CDR3 contains 12 residues. CDR3 loop: CASSLRVTEAFF. The CDR3 nucleotides are TGTGCCAGTAGCCTGAGGGTTACTGAAGCTTTCTTT. The variable domain in full, with the rest retrieved from reference TRBV19 and TRBJ1-1, is DGGITQSPKYLFRKEGQNVTLSCEQNLNHDAMYWYRQDPGQGLRLIYYSQIVNDFQKGDIAEGYSVSREKKESFPLTVTSAQKNPTAFYLCASSLRVTEAFFGQGTRLTVV.

The gene calls are TRBV6-5 and TRBJ1-1; maybe TRBD1 (5 bases). In germline, CDR1 is MNHEY, CDR2 SVGAGI. The CDR3 is made up of 14 amino acids. V lost 3 bases and J 4 bases, leaving 12 bases between the germline ends. The CDR3 DNA reads TGTGCCAGCAGTTATGTCCAGGGTGGCACTGAAGCTTTCTTT. As protein: CASSYVQGGTEAFF.

A few counts support this clone. As DNA, the CDR3 is TGTGCCAGCTCACCGGGGCTGAACACCGGGGAGCTGTTTTTT. Its translation: CASSPGLNTGELFF. This chain joins TRBV18 and TRBJ2-2, with D perhaps TRBD1 (5 bases). The length of the CDR3 is 14 residues. Germline values: CDR1 KGHSH, CDR2 LQKENI. Trimming left V 3 bases short and J 1 base short, with 6 bases between.

The gene calls are TRBV4-2 and TRBJ1-4, with D possibly TRBD1 on 5 matching bases. The germline CDR1 and CDR2 sequences are LGHNA and YNFKEQ. This CDR3 is built from 15 residues. V lost 1 base and J 7 bases, leaving 13 bases between the germline ends. The CDR3 region has the DNA TGTGCCAGCAGCCAAGGGGAGGCAGGGAGTGAAAAACTGTTTTTT. It codes for CASSQGEAGSEKLFF.

This chain uses TRBV11-2 with TRBJ1-2, with 7 nucleotides matching TRBD1. J gave up 3 bases and V 3 bases, and 1 base lay outside the gene matches. The CDR3 is 13 amino acids. CDR1 SGHAT and CDR2 FQNNGV come from the germline V gene. The CDR3 spells CASSLTGHYGYTF. The CDR3 DNA reads TGTGCCAGCAGCTTGACAGGGCACTATGGCTACACCTTC. Variable domain in full (rest from reference TRBV11-2 and TRBJ1-2): EAGVAQSPRYKIIEKRQSVAFWCNPISGHATLYWYQQILGQGPKLLIQFQNNGVVDDSQLPKDRFSAERLKGVDSTLKIQPAKLEDSAVYLCASSLTGHYGYTFGSGTRLTVV.